The 18 T cell receptor beta chains listed next were all sequenced from one sample in a study of regulatory T cells in long-lasting Graves disease. Documented time point: newly diagnosed GD, antithyroid drugs for less than 3 months. The TCR library was made from RNA extracted from PBMCs. TCR beta libraries were built with iRepertoire HTBI primers and Arm-PCR of CDR3 regions. TCRdb reprocessed the multiplex PCR reads with MiXCR, giving one entry per CDR3 protein. The data show 500,000 or so distinct CDR3 sequences, 15% to 20% seen once. These records were also assigned to another study, of T cells in Graves' hyperthyroidism and ophthalmopathy.

Sequenced material: peripheral blood mononuclear cells (PBMCs), taken at new diagnosis, from a patient treated with antithyroid drugs. Receptors originate from a woman aged 35-65 years with Graves disease.

This clonotype was detected many times. The chain couples TRBV12-3 or TRBV12-4 to TRBJ1-5; perhaps TRBD1 as D (6 bases). The CDR3 has 14 amino acids. Trimming pared 8 bases from V and 1 base from J, leaving 12 bases between. The CDR3 reads CASQDRGSNQPQHF. DNA of the CDR3: TGTGCCAGCCAGGACAGAGGGAGCAATCAGCCCCAGCATTTT.

The table lists this clonotype with many counts. This CDR3 reads CASSYRDQPQHF. The DNA for the CDR3 is TGTGCCAGCAGCTACAGGGATCAGCCCCAGCATTTT. The chain combines TRBV5-5 with TRBJ1-5; tentatively, D is TRBD1 (6 bases). The CDR3 totals 12 residues. Between the trimmed V and J ends, which lost 3 bases and 5 bases, there was a span of 6 bases. The germline V gene has CDR1 SGHKS and CDR2 YYEKEE (reference sequence).

There are many counts of this clonotype. The chain is built from TRBV12-3 or TRBV12-4 and TRBJ2-1; perhaps TRBD1 as D (5 bases). The CDR3 is made up of 12 amino acids. V shed 0 bases and J shed 12 bases, with 9 bases lying between them. The CDR3 sequence is CASSLAVGVQFF. CDR3 bases: TGTGCCAGCAGTTTAGCGGTAGGGGTGCAGTTCTTC.

The gene calls are TRBV20-1 and TRBJ2-1; 12 bases map to TRBD2. The last part of the DNA fits TRBJ2-5 better; the J call may be wrong. The germline V gene has CDR1 DFQATT and CDR2 SNEGSKA (reference sequence). The CDR3 is 23 amino acids. This CDR3 reads CSARDAFQTSTSGGPAGGGAQYF. In DNA form, the CDR3 reads TGCAGTGCTAGAGACGCCTTTCAAACCTCAACTAGCGGGGGGCCTGCGGGAGGCGGGGCCCAGTACTTC.

This clonotype was counted at least ten times. The chain combines TRBV2 with TRBJ1-3; D gene unclear. CDR1 is SNHLY, CDR2 FYNNEI, per germline. The CDR3 loop spans 12 amino acids. Trimming stripped 8 bases from V and 4 bases from J, with 9 bases between. CDR3 region: CASRDPGNTIYF. The CDR3 DNA is TGTGCCAGCCGGGATCCGGGAAACACCATATATTTT.

This clonotype turned up a few times. This chain uses TRBV6-1 with TRBJ1-4; no clear D gene. V dropped 6 bases and J dropped 5 bases, with 13 bases sitting between them. CDR3 length: 14 amino acids. CDR1 is MNHNS and CDR2 is SASEGT in the germline V gene. CDR3 residues: CASSNVGQNEKLFF. The CDR3, as DNA: TGTGCCAGCAGCAACGTAGGGCAGAATGAAAAACTGTTTTTT.

V gene TRBV28 combines with J gene TRBJ2-2, with 7 bases lining up with TRBD1. Germline CDR1 and CDR2: MDHEN and SYDVKM. The length of the CDR3 is 16 residues. With 6 bases clipped from V and 4 bases from J, the junction kept 11 bases outside the gene matches. The CDR3 reads CASRPRRGPVTGELFF. CDR3 nucleotide sequence: TGTGCCAGCAGGCCGCGAAGGGGGCCCGTCACCGGGGAGCTGTTTTTT. Drawing the rest from reference TRBV28 and TRBJ2-2, the complete variable domain is DVKVTQSSRYLVKRTGEKVFLECVQDMDHENMFWYRQDPGLGLRLIYFSYDVKMKEKGDIPEGYSVSREKKERFSLILESASTNQTSMYLCASRPRRGPVTGELFFGEGSRLTVL.

This clonotype showed up just a few times. The rearrangement links TRBV19 to TRBJ1-4; TRBD1 agrees at 10 bases. The V and J ends lost 10 bases and 8 bases, in that order; junction bases with no gene match: 4. Germline V gene sequence: CDR1 LNHDA, CDR2 SQIVND (reference sequence). CDR3 size: 12 residues. The chain's CDR3 is CATLDRGEKLFF. The CDR3 DNA follows: TGTGCCACCCTGGACAGGGGGGAAAAACTGTTTTTT.

There are a few counts of this clonotype. V gene TRBV27 combines with J gene TRBJ2-1; D gene ambiguous. The CDR3 sequence is 12 residues long. V dropped 1 base and J dropped 7 bases, with 5 bases sitting between them. CDR1 and CDR2 from the germline V gene are MNHEY and SMNVEV (reference sequence). CDR3 bases: TGTGCCAGCAGTTTATACCCTAATGAGCAGTTCTTC. Its translation is CASSLYPNEQFF.

This clonotype was seen ten or more times. This chain connects TRBV28 to TRBJ1-2, with D unresolved. V lost 3 bases and J 6 bases, leaving 17 bases between the germline ends. The CDR3 is 15 amino acids. Germline lookup yields CDR1 MDHEN and CDR2 SYDVKM. CDR3 residues: CASSFFDGSRDGYTF. The CDR3 nucleotides are TGTGCCAGCAGTTTTTTTGACGGGAGTCGGGATGGCTACACCTTC.

The chain combines TRBV30 with TRBJ2-7; no clear D gene. V was trimmed by 0 bases and J by 1 base, leaving 10 bases between them. The CDR3 length is 14 residues. Germline CDR1 is GTSNPN and CDR2 is SVGIG (reference sequence). The CDR3 nucleotides are TGTGCCTGGAGTGTGCAGGTAGGATCCTACGAGCAGTACTTC. Amino acids: CAWSVQVGSYEQYF.

This clonotype came up a few times. This rearrangement joins TRBV18 to TRBJ1-1; 8 bases are a match to TRBD1. Looked up from germline, CDR1 is KGHSH and CDR2 is LQKENI. The ends lost 2 bases at V and 4 bases at J; junction bases unmatched: 9. The CDR3 length is 16 residues. The CDR3 DNA follows: TGTGCCAGCTCACCAGGACAGGGTTTGACCTCCACTGAAGCTTTCTTT. Protein sequence: CASSPGQGLTSTEAFF.

This clonotype appeared many times. The chain carries TRBV7-8 and TRBJ2-7; 7 nucleotides agree with TRBD2. Looked up from germline, CDR1 is SGHVS and CDR2 is FQNEAQ. The CDR3 has 16 residues. V shed 1 base and J 0 bases; nucleotides not matched to a gene: 6. CDR3 residues: CASSLGSSGYSYEQYF. DNA of the CDR3: TGTGCCAGCAGCTTAGGAAGTAGCGGGTACTCCTACGAGCAGTACTTC.

This clonotype was found a few times. The chain couples TRBV7-9 to TRBJ1-1, with TRBD1 identical over 9 bases. CDR1 SEHNR and CDR2 FQNEAQ come from the germline V gene (reference sequence). Losses at the gene ends were 5 bases for V and 7 bases for J; bases not matched to a gene: 11. This CDR3 has 15 amino acids. Here the CDR3 reads CASSLWLTGGVEAFF. DNA for the CDR3: TGTGCCAGCAGCCTATGGCTCACAGGGGGCGTTGAAGCTTTCTTT. The whole variable domain, filled in from reference TRBV7-9 and TRBJ1-1, reads DTGVSQNPRHKITKRGQNVTFRCDPISEHNRLYWYRQTLGQGPEFLTYFQNEAQLEKSRLLSDRFSAERPKGSFSTLEIQRTEQGDSAMYLCASSLWLTGGVEAFFGQGTRLTVV.

This clonotype was found many times. Written as DNA, the CDR3 is TGTGCCAGCAGCTCGTCCCCCGGGACGGCGGACGTAGATACGCAGTATTTT. As protein: CASSSSPGTADVDTQYF. The chain combines TRBV7-9 with TRBJ2-3; D assignment may be TRBD1 or TRBD2 (5 bases each). The CDR3 has 17 amino acids. Germline loops: CDR1 SEHNR, CDR2 FQNEAQ (reference sequence). The V and J ends lost 4 bases and 5 bases respectively, with 22 bases between them.

This chain links TRBV9 with TRBJ1-1; the match to TRBD1 covers 9 bases. The CDR3 loop spans 15 amino acids. The trim removed 4 bases at V and 4 bases at J, leaving 8 bases unmatched. Germline V gene data show CDR1 as SGDLS and CDR2 as YYNGEE. For the CDR3, the DNA is TGTGCCAGCAGCCCCTTACAGGGGGCTAGCACTGAAGCTTTCTTT. Translated, it gives CASSPLQGASTEAFF.

This clonotype was counted a few times. V usage is TRBV29-1 and J usage is TRBJ2-3; D perhaps matches TRBD2 (5 bases). The germline CDR1 and CDR2 sequences are SQVTM and ANQGSEA. The length of the CDR3 is 12 residues. V lost 7 bases to trimming and J lost 1 base, with 9 bases between them. In DNA, the CDR3 is TGCAGCGCTGGACTGCGCACAGATACGCAGTATTTT. Protein sequence: CSAGLRTDTQYF.

This clonotype was picked up many times. The chain is built from TRBV5-1 and TRBJ1-5; the D gene is possibly TRBD1 (6 bases). Trimming stripped 4 bases from V and 5 bases from J, with 13 bases between. The germline CDR1 and CDR2 sequences are SGHRS and YFSETQ. The CDR3 spans 14 residues. CDR3 nucleotides: TGCGCCAGCAGCCTGGACAGTCAATATCAGCCCCAGCATTTT. This sequence encodes CASSLDSQYQPQHF.